This T cell receptor (beta chain) was captured in a study of beta chain features in type 1 diabetes. Regarding the study as a whole: Insertions were fewer and deletions more numerous at VDJ junctions in type 1 diabetes patients.

This clone was found once. Its target is unknown. Expressed TCRB transcripts were sequenced because the isolated RNA had all been reverse transcribed beforehand. The data were produced by immunoSEQ multiplex PCR, yet TCRdb's version contains in-frame clones alone and is incomplete. The sample holds 200,000 to 300,000 clones; roughly 14% are singletons and the top ten take more than 0.025%. The CDR3 totals 13 residues. CDR1 SGHNT and CDR2 YENEEA come from the germline V gene. Deletions cut 5 bases from V and 13 bases from J, with 21 bases between. The sequence came from a woman between 40 and 55 years old in good health. This sequence joins TRBV11-3 and TRBJ2-7, with a weak D call TRBD2 (6 bases). The specimen was naive CD4+ T cells from blood. This CDR3 reads CASSTPQIAEPYF. The CDR3 bases are TGTGCCAGCAGCACCCCCCAGATAGCGGAACCTTACTTC.